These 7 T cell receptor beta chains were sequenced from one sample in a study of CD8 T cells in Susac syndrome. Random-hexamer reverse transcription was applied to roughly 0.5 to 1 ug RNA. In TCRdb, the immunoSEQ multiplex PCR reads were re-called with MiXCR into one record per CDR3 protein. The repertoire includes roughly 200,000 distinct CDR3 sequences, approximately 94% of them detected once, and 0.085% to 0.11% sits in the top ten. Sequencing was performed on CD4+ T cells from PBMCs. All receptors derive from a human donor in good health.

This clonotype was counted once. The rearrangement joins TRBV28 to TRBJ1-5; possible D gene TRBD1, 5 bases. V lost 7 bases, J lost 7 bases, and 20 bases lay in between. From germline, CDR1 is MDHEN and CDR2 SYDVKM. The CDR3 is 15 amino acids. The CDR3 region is CASIKRGGSGQPQHF. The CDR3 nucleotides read TGTGCCAGCATCAAACGTGGGGGGTCTGGGCAGCCCCAGCATTTT.

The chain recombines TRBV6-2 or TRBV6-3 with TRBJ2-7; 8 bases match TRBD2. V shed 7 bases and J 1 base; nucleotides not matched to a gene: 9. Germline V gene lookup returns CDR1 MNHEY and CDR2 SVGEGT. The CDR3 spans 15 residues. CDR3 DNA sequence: TGTGCCAGCACTCTGGTAGCGGGATCATCCTACGAGCAGTACTTC. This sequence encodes CASTLVAGSSYEQYF.

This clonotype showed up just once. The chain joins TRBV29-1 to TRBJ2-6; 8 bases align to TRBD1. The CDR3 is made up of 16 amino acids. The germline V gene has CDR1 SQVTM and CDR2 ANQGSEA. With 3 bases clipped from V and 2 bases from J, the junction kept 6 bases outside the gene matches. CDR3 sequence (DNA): TGCAGCGTTGAGGCAGGGGGCAGCGCTGGGGCCAACGTCCTGACTTTC. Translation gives CSVEAGGSAGANVLTF.

The DNA of the CDR3 is TGTGCCAGCCTCGGACAGGGGAGGACCTACGAGCAGTACTTC. Protein product: CASLGQGRTYEQYF. V usage is TRBV6-2 or TRBV6-3 and J usage is TRBJ2-7; 9 bases are shared with TRBD1. Trimming cost V 8 bases and J 2 bases; bases outside gene matches: 7. Germline CDR1 reads MNHEY; CDR2 reads SVGEGT. CDR3 length: 14 amino acids.

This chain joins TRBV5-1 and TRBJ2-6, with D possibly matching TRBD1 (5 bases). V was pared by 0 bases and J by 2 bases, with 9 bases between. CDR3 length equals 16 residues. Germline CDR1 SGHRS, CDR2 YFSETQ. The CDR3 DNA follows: TGCGCCAGCAGCTTGGAGATAGGGGCTGGGGCCAACGTCCTGACTTTC. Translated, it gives CASSLEIGAGANVLTF.

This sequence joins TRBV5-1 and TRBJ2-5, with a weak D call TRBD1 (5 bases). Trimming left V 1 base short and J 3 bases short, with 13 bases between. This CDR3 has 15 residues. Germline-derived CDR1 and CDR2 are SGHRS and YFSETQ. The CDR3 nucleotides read TGCGCCAGCAGCTTGTTAGGGGCGGAGAAAGAGACCCAGTACTTC. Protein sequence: CASSLLGAEKETQYF. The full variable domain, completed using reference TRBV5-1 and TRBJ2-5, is KAGVTQTPRYLIKTRGQQVTLSCSPISGHRSVSWYQQTPGQGLQFLFEYFSETQRNKGNFPGRFSGRQFSNSRSEMNVSTLELGDSALYLCASSLLGAEKETQYFGPGTRLLVL.

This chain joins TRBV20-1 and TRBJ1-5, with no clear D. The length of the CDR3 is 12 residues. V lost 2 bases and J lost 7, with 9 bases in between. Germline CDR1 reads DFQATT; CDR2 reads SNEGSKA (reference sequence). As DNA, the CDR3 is TGCAGTGCTAGAAGGCAGACCCAGCCCCAGCATTTT. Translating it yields CSARRQTQPQHF.